The 25 T cell receptor beta chains below all came from one sample that was sequenced in a study of early T cells in non-severe SARS-CoV-2 infection. TCRdb reanalysed the 5' RACE reads using MiXCR and keeps one entry per CDR3 protein. The table includes 85,000 to 100,000 distinct CDR3 sequences, 15% to 20% detected once. Material: whole blood. The receptors were gathered from an adult who was a healthcare worker with PCR-confirmed SARS-CoV-2 infection or an uninfected control (not recorded which).

V usage is TRBV6-5 and J usage is TRBJ1-5, with D uncertain. Germline CDR1 and CDR2: MNHEY and SVGAGI. Trimming took 6 bases from V and 4 from J, leaving 22 bases between them. This CDR3 comprises 17 residues. Here the CDR3 reads CASSLRWGGYENQPQHF. CDR3 DNA: TGTGCCAGCAGCCTCCGCTGGGGTGGGTATGAGAATCAGCCCCAGCATTTT.

The sample holds a few counts of this clonotype. This chain joins TRBV6-5 and TRBJ2-5, with TRBD1 matching 9 bases. Per germline, CDR1 MNHEY and CDR2 SVGAGI. The CDR3 totals 15 residues. V shed 6 bases, J shed 2 bases, and the junction held 7 bases outside the gene matches. DNA for the CDR3: TGTGCCAGCAGAACCCAGGACAGGGGTCAAGAGACCCAGTACTTC. It encodes CASRTQDRGQETQYF.

The rearrangement links TRBV12-3 or TRBV12-4 to TRBJ2-1, with TRBD1 matching 8 bases. V shed 7 bases and J 6 bases; nucleotides not matched to a gene: 8. The CDR3 is 14 amino acids. The CDR3, as DNA: TGTGCCAGCACGACAGGGGTTCTTGCCAATGAGCAGTTCTTC. Protein: CASTTGVLANEQFF.

This clonotype has a count of ten or more. J is TRBJ1-5 and V is TRBV7-2; a weak D match, TRBD1 (5 bases). The CDR3 spans 14 residues. V lost 5 bases to trimming and J lost 5 bases, with 13 bases between them. The germline CDR1 and CDR2 sequences are SGHTA and FQGNSA. CDR3 protein: CASSLNRGYQPQHF. The CDR3 DNA reads TGTGCCAGCAGCCTTAATCGGGGGTATCAGCCCCAGCATTTT.

The chain is built from TRBV6-2 or TRBV6-3 and TRBJ1-5, with a possible D match to TRBD1 (5 bases). CDR3 length equals 14 residues. From germline, CDR1 is MNHEY and CDR2 SVGEGT. Trimming took 5 bases from V and 0 from J, leaving 8 bases between them. Written as DNA, the CDR3 is TGTGCCAGCAGTCGGGACGGTAGCAATCAGCCCCAGCATTTT. The encoded protein is CASSRDGSNQPQHF.

This clonotype was counted between two and nine times. The genes are TRBV14 and TRBJ2-4; D is possibly TRBD1 or TRBD2 (6 bases each). V dropped 1 base and J dropped 5 bases, with 15 bases sitting between them. The CDR3 consists of 16 residues. Germline values: CDR1 SGHDN, CDR2 FVKESK. The CDR3: CASSQGPRGGENIQYF. DNA of the CDR3: TGTGCCAGCAGCCAAGGCCCCAGGGGCGGGGAAAACATTCAGTACTTC.

This clonotype is medium-sized (0.01 to 0.1%) in the sample. The chain has TRBV7-8 and TRBJ2-1, with D perhaps being TRBD1 or TRBD2 (5 bases each). This CDR3 contains 14 residues. V was trimmed by 1 base and J by 8 bases, leaving 12 bases between them. Germline V gives CDR1 SGHVS, CDR2 FQNEAQ. CDR3 nucleotide sequence: TGTGCCAGCAGCTTAGTGGGGGTCTCGGATGAGCAGTTCTTC. Translated: CASSLVGVSDEQFF.

The chain recombines TRBV24-1 with TRBJ2-3, with D tentatively TRBD2 (5 bases). Trimming stripped 8 bases from V and 1 base from J, with 12 bases between. The germline gives CDR1 KGHDR, CDR2 SFDVKD. This CDR3 spans 14 amino acids. DNA of the CDR3: TGTGCCACCATGGGCGCGCGGGGCACAGATACGCAGTATTTT. It specifies CATMGARGTDTQYF.

The rearrangement links TRBV2 to TRBJ1-2, with 9 bases identical to TRBD1. The CDR3 spans 14 residues. The V gene's germline CDR1 is SNHLY and CDR2 FYNNEI. The trim removed 5 bases at V and 3 bases at J, leaving 4 bases unmatched. The CDR3 nucleotides are TGTGCCAGCAGTCCGGGACAGGGACACTATGGCTACACCTTC. Translation gives CASSPGQGHYGYTF. The variable domain in full, with the rest retrieved from reference TRBV2 and TRBJ1-2, is EPEVTQTPSHQVTQMGQEVILRCVPISNHLYFYWYRQILGQKVEFLVSFYNNEISEKSEIFDDQFSVERPDGSNFTLKIRSTKLEDSAMYFCASSPGQGHYGYTFGSGTRLTVV.

This clonotype was observed a handful of times. V usage is TRBV5-5 and J usage is TRBJ1-1; maybe TRBD1 (5 bases). Germline lookup yields CDR1 SGHKS and CDR2 YYEKEE (reference sequence). V lost 0 bases and J 11 bases, leaving 14 bases between the germline ends. This CDR3 region has 13 residues. Here the CDR3 DNA reads TGTGCCAGCAGCTTGGAAGAGTGGAGGGACGCTTTCTTT. Translation gives CASSLEEWRDAFF.

Ten or more counts support this clonotype. The rearrangement links TRBV12-3 or TRBV12-4 to TRBJ1-2, with TRBD1 identical over 7 bases. This CDR3 is 15 amino acids long. With V trimmed by 4 bases and J by 4 bases, 9 bases remained unmatched. CDR3 residues: CASSSRQGAGYGYTF. DNA of the CDR3: TGTGCCAGCAGTTCGCGACAGGGTGCGGGCTATGGCTACACCTTC.

V is TRBV5-1 and J is TRBJ2-7; perhaps TRBD2 as D (7 bases). There are 15 residues in the CDR3. The V gene lost 4 bases and the J gene lost 1 base, with 15 bases spanning the gap. CDR1 and CDR2 (germline): SGHRS, YFSETQ. CDR3 sequence reads: CASSTRGGASYEQYF. Written as DNA, the CDR3 is TGCGCCAGCAGCACTCGAGGGGGGGCTTCCTACGAGCAGTACTTC.

This clonotype was seen more than once but under ten times. The chain carries TRBV3-1 and TRBJ1-1, with 8 bases aligning to TRBD1. Losses at the gene ends were 4 bases for V and 6 bases for J; bases not matched to a gene: 7. The CDR3 contains 14 residues. Germline V gives CDR1 LGHDT, CDR2 YNNKEL (reference sequence). CDR3 sequence reads: CASSRNSGGSEAFF. CDR3 in DNA: TGTGCCAGCAGCCGTAATTCAGGGGGCTCTGAAGCTTTCTTT. The full variable domain, rest sourced from reference TRBV3-1 and TRBJ1-1, is DTAVSQTPKYLVTQMGNDKSIKCEQNLGHDTMYWYKQDSKKFLKIMFSYNNKELIINETVPNRFSPKSPDKAHLNLHINSLELGDSAVYFCASSRNSGGSEAFFGQGTRLTVV.

The chain is built from TRBV28 and TRBJ2-7, with 10 bases fitting TRBD2. Germline loops: CDR1 MDHEN, CDR2 SYDVKM. This CDR3 region has 14 residues. Germline trimming cut 8 bases from V and 2 bases from J; bases unmatched to any gene: 6. CDR3 in amino acids: CASYTSGDTYEQYF. CDR3 bases: TGTGCCAGCTATACTAGCGGGGACACCTACGAGCAGTACTTC. The full variable domain, with the rest looked up from reference TRBV28 and TRBJ2-7, is DVKVTQSSRYLVKRTGEKVFLECVQDMDHENMFWYRQDPGLGLRLIYFSYDVKMKEKGDIPEGYSVSREKKERFSLILESASTNQTSMYLCASYTSGDTYEQYFGPGTRLTVT.

The chain couples TRBV7-6 to TRBJ2-2; 9 nucleotides align to TRBD1. Germline lookup yields CDR1 SGHVS and CDR2 FNYEAQ. The CDR3 has 15 residues. V shed 5 bases and J 13 bases; nucleotides not matched to a gene: 14. The CDR3 coding sequence is TGTGCCAGCAGCGCACACCATTCACTGGACAGGGGGCTGTTTTTT. Translation gives CASSAHHSLDRGLFF.

This clonotype showed up just a few times. This chain uses TRBV6-2 or TRBV6-3 with TRBJ1-1; the D gene is possibly TRBD1 (5 bases). Trimming removed 2 bases from V and 1 base from J, with 11 bases in between. CDR1 is MNHEY and CDR2 is SVGEGT in the germline V gene. The CDR3 is made up of 15 amino acids. The CDR3 sequence is CASSYDSWENTEAFF. Written as DNA, the CDR3 is TGTGCCAGCAGTTACGACAGTTGGGAGAACACTGAAGCTTTCTTT.

The chain joins TRBV20-1 to TRBJ1-1, with 7 bases lining up with TRBD1. The CDR3 has 13 amino acids. Germline CDR1 DFQATT, CDR2 SNEGSKA (reference sequence). Trimming cost V 5 bases and J 4 bases; bases outside gene matches: 7. The CDR3 bases are TGCAGTGCTTCTCCCCCAGGGGGCACTGAAGCTTTCTTT. Translated: CSASPPGGTEAFF.

This chain connects TRBV29-1 to TRBJ2-1, with no clear D. This CDR3 has 10 residues. CDR1 is SQVTM and CDR2 is ANQGSEA in the germline V gene. V shed 2 bases and J shed 7 bases, with 3 bases lying between them. This CDR3 is CSVERNEQFF. CDR3 nucleotide sequence: TGCAGCGTTGAAAGGAATGAGCAGTTCTTC.

This clonotype has just a few counts. The V call is TRBV29-1, the J call TRBJ1-1; 8 nucleotides match TRBD1. J was trimmed by 1 base and V by 6 bases; bases with no gene match: 7. The CDR3 length is 14 residues. Germline assignment: CDR1 SQVTM and CDR2 ANQGSEA. CDR3: CSVFRGRENTEAFF. In DNA, the CDR3 is TGCAGCGTATTCAGGGGGCGGGAGAACACTGAAGCTTTCTTT. Together with reference TRBV29-1 and TRBJ1-1, the CDR3 gives the full variable domain: SAVISQKPSRDICQRGTSLTIQCQVDSQVTMMFWYRQQPGQSLTLIATANQGSEATYESGFVIDKFPISRPNLTFSTLTVSNMSPEDSSIYLCSVFRGRENTEAFFGQGTRLTVV.

The V and J genes are TRBV29-1 and TRBJ1-1; possible D gene TRBD1, 5 bases. The CDR3 is 13 residues long. CDR1 and CDR2 from the germline V gene are SQVTM and ANQGSEA. CDR3 in DNA: TGCGGTACTCAAGACAGACTAACGGGTGAAGCTTTCTTT. Residues: CGTQDRLTGEAFF.

This clonotype was counted a few times. The chain recombines TRBV29-1 with TRBJ2-5; D is unresolved. Trimming pared 7 bases from V and 5 bases from J, leaving 8 bases between. The CDR3 loop spans 10 amino acids. Germline V lookup: CDR1 SQVTM, CDR2 ANQGSEA. CDR3 residues: CSALMETQYF. The DNA for the CDR3 is TGCAGCGCCCTGATGGAGACCCAGTACTTC.

The chain joins TRBV12-3 or TRBV12-4 to TRBJ2-2; tentatively, D is TRBD2 (5 bases). Trimming pared 6 bases from V and 6 bases from J, leaving 14 bases between. The CDR3 sequence is 14 residues long. DNA for the CDR3: TGTGCCAGCAGAGACCGGAGAGGGTCCGGGGAGCTGTTTTTT. This codes for CASRDRRGSGELFF.

J is TRBJ1-5 and V is TRBV28, with a possible D match to TRBD1 (6 bases). Looked up from germline, CDR1 is MDHEN and CDR2 is SYDVKM. V shed 5 bases and J shed 3 bases, with 14 bases lying between them. The CDR3 spans 15 residues. CDR3 bases: TGTGCCAGCAGTCGCCGGGGGGCGGTCAATCAGCCCCAGCATTTT. Translation gives CASSRRGAVNQPQHF.

This clonotype appeared many times. The chain has TRBV6-2 or TRBV6-3 and TRBJ1-1, with TRBD1 matching over 8 bases. The germline gives CDR1 MNHEY, CDR2 SVGEGT. The CDR3 contains 15 residues. V gave up 6 bases and J gave up 0 bases; unmatched junction bases: 6. CDR3 sequence: CASRRTGQVNTEAFF. In DNA, the CDR3 is TGTGCCAGCAGGAGAACGGGACAGGTGAACACTGAAGCTTTCTTT.

This clonotype was found a few times. CDR3 loop: CASSHTETQYF. The DNA of the CDR3 is TGTGCCAGCAGCCACACTGAGACCCAGTACTTC. The J gene is TRBJ2-5, the V gene TRBV3-1, with unresolved D. The length of the CDR3 is 11 residues. Per germline, CDR1 LGHDT and CDR2 YNNKEL (reference sequence). V gave up 3 bases and J gave up 5 bases, with 4 bases separating them.